Presented here are 11 T cell receptor beta chains from one specimen sequenced in a study of T cell responses to AZD1222 COVID-19 vaccine. Libraries were prepared by immunoSEQ multiplex PCR; TCRdb keeps only in-frame clonotypes and omits some of them. Of about 110,000 clones listed, over 85% are singletons. The sequenced sample was peripheral blood, obtained on day 0 of MenACWY control vaccination. The receptors were sampled from an adult in good health.

The CDR3 DNA reads as TGTGCCAGCAGCCGCTCAACAGGATACGAGCAGTACTTC. Residues: CASSRSTGYEQYF. The V gene is TRBV3-1 (or the pseudogene TRBV3-2), the J gene TRBJ2-7, with D possibly matching TRBD1 (5 bases). There are 13 residues in the CDR3. Trimming shortened V by 4 bases and J by 4 bases, and 11 bases separated the two germline ends. Germline-derived CDR1 and CDR2 are LGHDT and YNNKEL (reference sequence).

This clone was picked up a small number of times. The chain couples TRBV27 to TRBJ2-3; D remains ambiguous. With 6 bases removed from V and 4 bases from J, the gap between germline ends came to 11 bases. This CDR3 comprises 13 residues. Germline values: CDR1 MNHEY, CDR2 SMNVEV (reference sequence). CDR3: CASSLRVPDTQYF. The CDR3 DNA follows: TGTGCCAGCAGCCTGCGAGTCCCAGATACGCAGTATTTT.

Regarding this clone: The junction departs from germline at one end; a sequencing error may be responsible. The chain uses TRBV5-1 and TRBJ2-2; D is unclear. CDR1 and CDR2 (germline): SGHRS, YFSETQ. The CDR3 covers 13 residues. The CDR3 nucleotides read TGCGCCAGCAGTTTGGCGACGGACGGGGAGCTGTTTTTT. Translation: CASSLATDGELFF.

The rearrangement uses TRBV5-1 and TRBJ2-7, with 7 positions matching TRBD1. V gave up 4 bases and J gave up 0 bases; unmatched junction bases: 7. The CDR3 is 15 amino acids. Germline-derived CDR1 and CDR2 are SGHRS and YFSETQ. DNA of the CDR3: TGCGCCAGCAGCGACGGGACAGCGAGCTCCTACGAGCAGTACTTC. It codes for CASSDGTASSYEQYF.

This clone was recorded a few times. V is TRBV18 and J is TRBJ1-1; maybe TRBD1 (5 bases). Per germline, CDR1 KGHSH and CDR2 LQKENI. V lost 5 bases and J 0 bases, leaving 10 bases between the germline ends. CDR3 length: 14 residues. CDR3 in amino acids: CASSVRGLNTEAFF. CDR3 coding DNA: TGTGCCAGCTCAGTGAGGGGCTTGAACACTGAAGCTTTCTTT. The variable domain in full, with the rest retrieved from reference TRBV18 and TRBJ1-1, is NAGVMQNPRHLVRRRGQEARLRCSPMKGHSHVYWYRQLPEEGLKFMVYLQKENIIDESGMPKERFSAEFPKEGPSILRIQQVVRGDSAAYFCASSVRGLNTEAFFGQGTRLTVV.

The chain employs TRBV7-9 and TRBJ1-5; weak D call: TRBD1 (6 bases). CDR1 and CDR2 from the germline V gene are SEHNR and FQNEAQ (reference sequence). Trimming left V 1 base short and J 0 bases short, with 13 bases between. The CDR3 covers 17 residues. The CDR3 here is CASSLGTALYSNQPQHF. The CDR3 DNA sequence: TGTGCCAGCAGCTTAGGGACAGCTTTGTATAGCAATCAGCCCCAGCATTTT.

The chain uses TRBV18 and TRBJ1-1; 10 bases map to TRBD1. Germline CDR1 is KGHSH and CDR2 is LQKENI. This CDR3 comprises 19 residues. V shed 5 bases and J 7 bases; nucleotides not matched to a gene: 22. The DNA of the CDR3 is TGTGCCAGCTCAACCCATCCCGGGACAGGGGTCGGGATCGGGGGTGAAGCTTTCTTT. It codes for CASSTHPGTGVGIGGEAFF. Drawing the rest from reference TRBV18 and TRBJ1-1, the complete variable domain is NAGVMQNPRHLVRRRGQEARLRCSPMKGHSHVYWYRQLPEEGLKFMVYLQKENIIDESGMPKERFSAEFPKEGPSILRIQQVVRGDSAAYFCASSTHPGTGVGIGGEAFFGQGTRLTVV.

The chain joins TRBV3-1 (or the pseudogene TRBV3-2) to TRBJ2-2; no clear D gene. CDR3 length: 15 amino acids. Germline V CDR1 and CDR2: LGHDT, YNNKEL (reference sequence). Trimming took off 1 base at V and 6 bases at J, with 12 bases between the two ends. The CDR3 loop reads CASSQGRVPPGELFF. CDR3 sequence (DNA): TGTGCCAGCAGCCAAGGACGGGTTCCCCCCGGGGAGCTGTTTTTT.

This rearrangement joins TRBV10-3 to TRBJ1-1; D gene ambiguous. The CDR3 consists of 15 residues. Germline values: CDR1 ENHRY, CDR2 SYGVKD. Trimming removed 3 bases at V and 1 base at J, with 12 bases between. This CDR3 reads CAISDYGRGNTEAFF. The DNA of the CDR3 is TGTGCCATCAGTGATTACGGCAGAGGGAACACTGAAGCTTTCTTT.

The V call is TRBV5-1, the J call TRBJ2-5; 7 bases agree with TRBD1. The CDR3 spans 15 residues. Germline V gives CDR1 SGHRS, CDR2 YFSETQ. Unmatched junction bases numbered 9, after V lost 4 bases and J lost 3 bases. CDR3 DNA: TGCGCCAGCAGCGCCAGGGGGTCTAAGGAAGAGACCCAGTACTTC. Translation gives CASSARGSKEETQYF.

The chain is built from TRBV6-2 or TRBV6-3 and TRBJ2-7; TRBD2 agrees at 8 bases. Germline values: CDR1 MNHEY, CDR2 SVGEGT. The CDR3 is 17 residues long. J was trimmed by 6 bases and V by 0 bases; bases with no gene match: 13. The CDR3 protein is CASSYSGTGLDFFEQYF. DNA of the CDR3: TGTGCCAGCAGTTACTCCGGGACGGGACTAGATTTTTTCGAGCAGTACTTC.